The count of the clone carrying this T cell receptor beta chain is one. The data are from a study of cytomegalovirus exposure and HLA in healthy donors. Study details: Out of fewer than 400 genotyped donors, about 80% belonged to the Caucasian-associated ancestry cluster.

The PCR employed 60 Vbeta primers together with 13 Jbeta primers. The repertoire was sequenced with immunoSEQ multiplex PCR; TCRdb's copy has only in-frame clones and lacks some. The sample contains 120,000 or so clones, 70% to 80% of which appear only once. The CDR3 extends over 17 amino acids. CDR1 LNHDA and CDR2 SQIVND come from the germline V gene (reference sequence). V dropped 7 bases and J dropped 0 bases, with 19 bases sitting between them. Sequencing input: PBMCs. The chain joins TRBV19 to TRBJ2-1, with a weak D call TRBD2 (5 bases). The TCR sequence derives from a young man in good health and CMV-seronegative. The CDR3 loop reads CASKAPKTSFSYNEQFF. CDR3 nucleotide sequence: TGTGCCAGTAAAGCCCCGAAAACTAGTTTCTCCTACAATGAGCAGTTCTTC.